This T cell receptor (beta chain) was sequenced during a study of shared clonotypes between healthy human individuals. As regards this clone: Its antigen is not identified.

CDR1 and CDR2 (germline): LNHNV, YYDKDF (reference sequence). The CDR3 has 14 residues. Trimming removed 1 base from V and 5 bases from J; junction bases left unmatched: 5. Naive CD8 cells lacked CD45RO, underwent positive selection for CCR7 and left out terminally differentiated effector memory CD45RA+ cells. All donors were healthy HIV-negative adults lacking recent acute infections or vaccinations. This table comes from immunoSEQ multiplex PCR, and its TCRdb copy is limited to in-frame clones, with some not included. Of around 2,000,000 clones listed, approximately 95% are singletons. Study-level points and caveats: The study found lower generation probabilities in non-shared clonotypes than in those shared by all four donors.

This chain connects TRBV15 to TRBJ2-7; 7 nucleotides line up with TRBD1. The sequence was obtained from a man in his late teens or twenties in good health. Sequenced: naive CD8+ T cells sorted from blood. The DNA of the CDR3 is TGTGCCACCAGCAGAGGGGGGACAGAGAACGAGCAGTACTTC. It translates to CATSRGGTENEQYF.